One and the same sample provided the 3 T cell receptor beta chains below, sequenced in a study of T cell responses to AZD1222 COVID-19 vaccine. Generated by immunoSEQ multiplex PCR, the TCRdb table keeps only in-frame clones and is missing some. The sample has about 160,000 clones, roughly 94% seen once. Source: peripheral blood, taken 28 days after the second AZD1222 dose. The receptors here all came from an adult who received the AZD1222 COVID-19 vaccine.

The chain recombines TRBV12-3 or TRBV12-4 with TRBJ1-1; possible D gene TRBD1, 5 bases. V was clipped by 5 bases and J by 7 bases, with 11 bases between them. The CDR3 totals 12 residues. In DNA, the CDR3 is TGTGCCAGCAGTCGCAGGGTCAATGAAGCTTTCTTT. Its protein is CASSRRVNEAFF.

The chain links TRBV4-1 to TRBJ1-1; 10 bases align to TRBD1. Trimming at V came to 0 bases and at J to 3 bases, leaving 4 bases not matched to a gene. Germline V lookup: CDR1 MGHRA, CDR2 YSYEKL. The CDR3 spans 16 residues. The CDR3 DNA follows: TGCGCCAGCAGCCAAGAAGCGGGACAGGGGCACACTGAAGCTTTCTTT. Amino acid sequence: CASSQEAGQGHTEAFF.

V usage is TRBV7-2 and J usage is TRBJ1-3; no definite D call. The CDR3 runs to 15 residues. Trimming took 5 bases from V and 2 from J, leaving 13 bases between them. Germline loops: CDR1 SGHTA, CDR2 FQGNSA. The CDR3 is CASSRGLGAGNTIYF. As DNA, the CDR3 is TGTGCCAGCAGCCGTGGACTGGGAGCTGGAAACACCATATATTTT.